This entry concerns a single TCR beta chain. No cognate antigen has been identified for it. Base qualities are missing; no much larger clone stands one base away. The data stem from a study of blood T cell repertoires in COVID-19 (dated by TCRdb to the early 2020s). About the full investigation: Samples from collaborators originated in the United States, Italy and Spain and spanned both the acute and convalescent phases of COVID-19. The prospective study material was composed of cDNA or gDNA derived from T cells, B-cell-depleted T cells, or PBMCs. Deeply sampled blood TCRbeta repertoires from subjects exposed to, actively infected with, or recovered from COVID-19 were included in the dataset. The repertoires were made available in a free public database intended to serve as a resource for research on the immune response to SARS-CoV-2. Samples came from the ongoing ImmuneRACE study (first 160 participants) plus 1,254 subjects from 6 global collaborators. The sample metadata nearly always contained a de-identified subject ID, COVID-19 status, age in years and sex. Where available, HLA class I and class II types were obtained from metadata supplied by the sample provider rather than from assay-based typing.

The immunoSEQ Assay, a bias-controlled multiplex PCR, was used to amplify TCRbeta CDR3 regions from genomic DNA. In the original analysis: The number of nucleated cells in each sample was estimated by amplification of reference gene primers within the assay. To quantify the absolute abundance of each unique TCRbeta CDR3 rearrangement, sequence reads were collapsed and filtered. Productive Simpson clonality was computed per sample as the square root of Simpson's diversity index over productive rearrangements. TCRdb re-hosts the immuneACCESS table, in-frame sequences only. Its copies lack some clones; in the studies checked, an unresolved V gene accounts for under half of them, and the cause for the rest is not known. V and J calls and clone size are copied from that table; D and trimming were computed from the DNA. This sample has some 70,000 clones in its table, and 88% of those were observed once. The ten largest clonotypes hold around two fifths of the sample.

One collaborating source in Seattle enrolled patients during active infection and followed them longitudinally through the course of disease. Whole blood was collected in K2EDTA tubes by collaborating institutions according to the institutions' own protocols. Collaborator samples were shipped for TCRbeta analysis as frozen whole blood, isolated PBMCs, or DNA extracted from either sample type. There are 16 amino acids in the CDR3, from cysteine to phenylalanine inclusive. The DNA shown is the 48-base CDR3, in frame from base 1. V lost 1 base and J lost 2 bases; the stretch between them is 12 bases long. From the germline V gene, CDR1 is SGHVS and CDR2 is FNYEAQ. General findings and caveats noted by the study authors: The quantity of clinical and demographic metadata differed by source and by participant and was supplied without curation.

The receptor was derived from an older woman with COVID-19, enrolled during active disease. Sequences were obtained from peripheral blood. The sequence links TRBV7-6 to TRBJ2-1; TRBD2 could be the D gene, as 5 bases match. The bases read TGTGCCAGCAGCTTAGGCCAGCGGTTTCCCTACAATGAGCAGTTCTTC. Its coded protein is CASSLGQRFPYNEQFF.